What follows describes a single T cell receptor beta chain. This clonotype has more than one count but fewer than ten. Its antigen is unknown. Per-base quality was not reported, and no clone a single base away is much larger than it. Looking up the germline V gene yields CDR1 ENHRY and CDR2 SYGVKD. Trimming takes 6 bases off V and 6 bases off J; junction bases not matched to a gene: 7. Including cysteine and phenylalanine, the CDR3 has 16 amino acids. Only CDR3 DNA remains: 48 bases, in frame from the first base. The data originate from a study of early T cells in non-severe SARS-CoV-2 infection (dated by TCRdb to about 2021). Describing the broader study: Because TCR sequencing relied on bulk RNA taken from unsorted whole blood, pairing of alpha and beta chains was not possible.

Overall study outcomes, separate from this receptor: VDJdb matching was skewed toward anti-spike CD8 responses, so virus-specific expansions were likely underestimated and private and CD4 specificities were missed.

The study was a case-control design nested within a healthcare worker cohort in London, UK, with weekly nasopharyngeal swab PCR tests and blood sampling. Healthcare workers were enrolled in the week of the UK lockdown, from 23 to 31 March 2020, and were followed every week for up to roughly 16 weeks. Library creation used 5' RACE. Data came from a NextSeq 500. Unique molecular identifiers were attached to individual cDNA molecules in the TCR library protocol so that sequencing error and PCR bias could be corrected. Sequencing covered both TCR alpha and beta chains, and within each sample the abundances of alpha and beta sequences were tightly co-correlated. Concerning the study's data processing: Decombinator V4 was used to perform V gene, J gene and CDR3 annotation of TCR sequences. Expanded TCRs were defined as changing significantly between any two time points under a Poisson model with p below 0.0001. Abundances of TCRs were expressed as counts per million after normalisation to the total number of TCRs sequenced in each sample. MAIT TCRs were defined by TRAV1-2 paired with TRAJ12, TRAJ20 or TRAJ33, and iNKT TCRs by TRAV10 paired with TRAJ18. VDJdb, accessed on 1 November 2021, was searched for TCRs annotated for CMV, EBV and SARS-CoV-2, and TCRs annotated for more than one antigen were excluded. TCRdb trimmed public reads at Q25 via fastp, called clones via MiXCR and kept in-frame beta chains. Merged by CDR3 protein, the rows form single entries marked with the most common genes and DNA. The V and J calls shown here were made by TCRdb, not taken from the authors' results. The sample has about 110,000 distinct CDR3 sequences on record, around 10% of them singletons. Less than 3.5% of the sample goes to the ten largest clones.

What was sequenced was whole blood. The V gene is TRBV10-3 and the J gene is TRBJ2-1; TRBD2 aligns with 14 central bases. The TCR originated in an adult who was a healthcare worker with PCR-confirmed SARS-CoV-2 infection or an uninfected control (not recorded which). This receptor has the CDR3 CAISRGLAGGTNEQFF. The DNA is TGTGCCATCAGCCGCGGACTAGCGGGGGGCACCAATGAGCAGTTCTTC.